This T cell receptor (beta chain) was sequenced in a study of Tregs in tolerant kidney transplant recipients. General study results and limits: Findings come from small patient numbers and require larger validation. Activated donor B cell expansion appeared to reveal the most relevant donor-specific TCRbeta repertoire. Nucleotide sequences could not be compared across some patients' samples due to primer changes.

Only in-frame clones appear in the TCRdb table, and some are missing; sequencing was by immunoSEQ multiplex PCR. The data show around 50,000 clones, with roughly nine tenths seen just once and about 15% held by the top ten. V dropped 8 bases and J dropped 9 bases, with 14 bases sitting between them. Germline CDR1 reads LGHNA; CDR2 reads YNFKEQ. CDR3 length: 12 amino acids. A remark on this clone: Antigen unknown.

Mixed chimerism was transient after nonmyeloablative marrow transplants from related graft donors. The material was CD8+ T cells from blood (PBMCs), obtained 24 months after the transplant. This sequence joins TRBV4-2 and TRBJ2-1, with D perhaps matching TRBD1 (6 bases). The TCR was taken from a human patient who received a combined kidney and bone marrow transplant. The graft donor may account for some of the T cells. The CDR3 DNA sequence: TGTGCCAGCGGGAACAGGGCCGGTGAGCAGTTCTTC. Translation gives CASGNRAGEQFF.